This T cell receptor beta chain is from a study of blood T cell repertoires in COVID-19 (dated by TCRdb to 2018 to 2020). Context from the whole study: The collaborator samples originated in the United States, Italy and Spain and spanned the acute and convalescent phases of COVID-19. Samples came from the ongoing ImmuneRACE study (first 160 participants) plus 1,254 subjects from 6 global collaborators. The dataset comprised deeply sampled blood TCRbeta repertoires from subjects exposed to, actively infected with, or recovered from COVID-19. Where available, HLA class I and class II types were taken from metadata supplied by the sample provider and were not determined by assay-based typing. The repertoires were made available in a free public database intended to serve as a resource for research on the immune response to SARS-CoV-2. The material from the prospective study consisted of cDNA or gDNA derived from T cells, B-cell-depleted T cells, or PBMCs. A de-identified subject ID, COVID-19 status, age in years and sex were almost always included in the sample metadata. Here is what the overall study found, with its caveats: The quantity of clinical and demographic metadata differed by source and by participant and was supplied without curation.

The CDR3 goes from the cysteine to the phenylalanine over 15 residues. Here the CDR3 DNA is all that survives: 45 bases in frame from base 1. As encoded in the germline V gene, CDR1 is MRHNA while CDR2 is SNTAGT. V loses 3 bases of germline sequence and J loses 0 bases, and the interval between the two ends is 8 bases. TCRbeta CDR3 regions were amplified from genomic DNA by means of the immunoSEQ Assay, a bias-controlled multiplex PCR. On the authors' methods: Within the assay, amplification of reference gene primers was used to estimate how many nucleated cells each sample contained. To quantify the absolute abundance of each unique TCRbeta CDR3 rearrangement, sequence reads were collapsed and filtered. For each sample, productive Simpson clonality was calculated as the square root of Simpson's diversity index across productive rearrangements. TCRdb mirrors the immuneACCESS table, restricted to in-frame sequences. Some clones are absent from its copies; in checked studies, under half trace to an unresolved V gene, and the reason for the others is unknown. The V and J calls and clone size were taken over from that table, and D and trimming were inferred from the DNA. Counted in this sample were approximately 260,000 clones; approximately 87% of them appeared once. The top ten constitute less than 6% of the sample.

Another Seattle source contributed samples from volunteer blood donors who had recovered from COVID-19. Whole blood was collected in K2EDTA tubes by collaborating institutions according to the institutions' own protocols. For TCRbeta analysis, collaborator samples were shipped as frozen whole blood, as isolated PBMCs, or as DNA extracted from either sample type. Concerning this clone: No antigen is known for it. Base qualities were left out, and no much larger clone turns up one base away.

The source material was peripheral blood. This receptor chain uses TRBV6-4 and TRBJ2-2, with the identity of the D gene unclear. The TCR was taken from a man aged 60 to 75 who had recovered from COVID-19. The encoded CDR3 is CASSEGQANTGELFF. DNA sequence: TGTGCCAGCAGTGAGGGCCAAGCGAACACCGGGGAGCTGTTTTTT.